This TCR beta chain was identified in a study of cytomegalovirus exposure and HLA in healthy donors. Study-wide results and caveats: Rarity held for most TCR sequences, but there were some public TCRs that occurred in many donors.

Worth noting for this clone: Antigen: not known.

The CDR3 is made up of 17 amino acids. V was cut by 7 bases and J by 3 bases, with 24 bases left in between. Germline loops: CDR1 SGHTA, CDR2 FQGNSA. Profiling relied on immunoSEQ multiplex PCR, and the TCRdb table lists in-frame clones only, not all of them. This table has around 80,000 clones, around 96% appearing once. The donors were in the approximately 120-subject validation cohort; that cohort was separate from the roughly 700-subject first cohort. Sequencing used PBMCs. The sequence was obtained from a woman between 18 and 29 years old in good health and CMV-seronegative. This chain uses TRBV7-2 with TRBJ1-2; D unclear. This CDR3 reads CASTPTPGTFFYYGYTF. DNA of the CDR3: TGTGCCAGCACCCCGACTCCGGGAACCTTTTTTTACTATGGCTACACCTTC.